The clone carrying this T cell receptor beta chain was detected a few times. Assay used: immunoSEQ multiplex PCR; TCRdb lists only in-frame clones, some missing. This sample carries around 310,000 clones, around 92% of them seen once, and the ten largest clones take roughly a tenth. This specimen comes from a study of blood T cell repertoires in COVID-19. This CDR3 has 14 residues. CDR1 SQVTM and CDR2 ANQGSEA come from the germline V gene. Trimming removed 4 bases from V and 4 bases from J; junction bases left unmatched: 6. The clonotype comes from a woman between 25 and 40 years old who had recovered from COVID-19. The sample comprised PBMCs or T cells enriched from blood (not recorded which). The rearrangement links TRBV29-1 to TRBJ1-1, with 10 bases aligning to TRBD1. In nucleotides, the CDR3 is TGCAGCGTTGCACCCGACAGGGGGCTCACTGAAGCTTTCTTT. The encoded protein is CSVAPDRGLTEAFF. The variable domain in full, completed from reference TRBV29-1 and TRBJ1-1, reads SAVISQKPSRDICQRGTSLTIQCQVDSQVTMMFWYRQQPGQSLTLIATANQGSEATYESGFVIDKFPISRPNLTFSTLTVSNMSPEDSSIYLCSVAPDRGLTEAFFGQGTRLTVV.